Listed below are T cell receptor beta chains from one sample, sequenced in a study of metastatic and nonmetastatic thyroid tumors. Through MiXCR, TCRdb re-clonotyped the PCR reads. The repertoire has around 38,000 clones, roughly 26% of them found once; the top ten carry around 10%. The source material was blood. The source of these receptors is a female donor with papillary thyroid cancer or a benign thyroid nodule (not recorded which). Some clones in this sample may be carry-over from other donors' samples. Each CDR3 is given with its conserved first and last residue. Part of the rows lack a size; the others show once, few, many or a class for expanded clones.

V	size	J	CDR3
TRBV9	NA	TRBJ2-7	CASGPRQAPVREQYF
TRBV11-2	NA	TRBJ2-7	CASSPRTASYEQYF
TRBV7-2	many	TRBJ1-2	CASSFTGGGYTF
TRBV7-9	once	TRBJ2-7	CASSSLGQIYEQYF
TRBV20-1	few	TRBJ2-7	CSAPRQGSYEQYF
TRBV9	NA	TRBJ2-3	CASSRLGGPDTQYF
TRBV2	few	TRBJ2-6	CARQAYSGVNVPTF
TRBV6-1	NA	TRBJ2-1	CASSEAPWTYNEQFF
TRBV12-3/TRBV12-4	medium-sized	TRBJ2-7	CASSTGINEQYF
TRBV5-1	NA	TRBJ2-7	CASSSGGGVAYYEQYF
TRBV20-1	NA	TRBJ1-5	CSARGLSGQSNQPQHF
TRBV7-9	NA	TRBJ2-3	CASILASTDMQYF
TRBV3-1	NA	TRBJ2-1	CASSRTLRRNEQFF
TRBV9	many	TRBJ2-5	CASSASGGRGSETQYF
TRBV28	NA	TRBJ2-7	CASSSGQGAFYEQYF
TRBV2	many	TRBJ2-1	CASSGGGPYNEQFF
TRBV6-2/TRBV6-3	few	TRBJ2-1	CASSYSIGGGASYNEQFF
TRBV11-1	many	TRBJ2-3	CASSPGGTLRETDTQYF
TRBV5-1	many	TRBJ2-1	CASSLFPTGTNNEQFF
TRBV9	NA	TRBJ2-3	CASSTPSGGAPEDTQYF
TRBV15	NA	TRBJ2-1	CATSRGLDSYFNEQFF
TRBV28	many	TRBJ2-1	CASHSLVGRERQISSYNEQFF
TRBV27	few	TRBJ2-1	CASAPRGLGTYNEQFF
TRBV6-5	many	TRBJ1-1	CASSYGGRNTEAFF
TRBV9	NA	TRBJ1-3	CASSVEEYSGNTIYF
TRBV6-1	few	TRBJ2-1	CASRRQGAAREQFF
TRBV6-2/TRBV6-3	medium-sized	TRBJ1-3	CASTLSGNTIYF